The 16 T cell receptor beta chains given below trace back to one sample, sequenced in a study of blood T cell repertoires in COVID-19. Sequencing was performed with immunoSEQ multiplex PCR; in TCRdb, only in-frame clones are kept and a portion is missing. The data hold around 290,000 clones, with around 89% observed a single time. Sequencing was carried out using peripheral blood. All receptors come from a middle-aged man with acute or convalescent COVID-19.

The CDR3 nucleotides are TGTGCCAGCAGCTTAACAAACAGCCTGAACACTGAAGCTTTCTTT. This encodes CASSLTNSLNTEAFF. This chain links TRBV7-8 with TRBJ1-1; D is unresolved. V was clipped by 2 bases and J by 0 bases, with 10 bases between them. This CDR3 spans 15 amino acids. Germline V gene lookup returns CDR1 SGHVS and CDR2 FQNEAQ.

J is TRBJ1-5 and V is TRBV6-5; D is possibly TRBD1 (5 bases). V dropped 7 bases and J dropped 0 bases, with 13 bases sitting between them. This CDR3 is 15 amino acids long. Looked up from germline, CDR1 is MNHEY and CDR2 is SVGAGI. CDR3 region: CASTLRRGSNQPQHF. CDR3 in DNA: TGTGCCAGCACTTTGAGGAGGGGTAGCAATCAGCCCCAGCATTTT.

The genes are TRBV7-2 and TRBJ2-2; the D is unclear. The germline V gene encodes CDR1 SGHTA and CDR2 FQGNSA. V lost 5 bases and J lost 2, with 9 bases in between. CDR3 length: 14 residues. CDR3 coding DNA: TGTGCCAGCAGCCCTTCGAGCAACACCGGGGAGCTGTTTTTT. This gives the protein CASSPSSNTGELFF.

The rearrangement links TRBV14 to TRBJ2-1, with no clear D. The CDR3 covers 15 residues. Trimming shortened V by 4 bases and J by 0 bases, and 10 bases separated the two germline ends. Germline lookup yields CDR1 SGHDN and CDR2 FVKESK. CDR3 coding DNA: TGTGCCAGCAGCCCCCGTTTGAGCTCCTACAATGAGCAGTTCTTC. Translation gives CASSPRLSSYNEQFF. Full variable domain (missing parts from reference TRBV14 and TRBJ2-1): EAGVTQFPSHSVIEKGQTVTLRCDPISGHDNLYWYRRVMGKEIKFLLHFVKESKQDESGMPNNRFLAERTGGTYSTLKVQPAELEDSGVYFCASSPRLSSYNEQFFGPGTRLTVL.

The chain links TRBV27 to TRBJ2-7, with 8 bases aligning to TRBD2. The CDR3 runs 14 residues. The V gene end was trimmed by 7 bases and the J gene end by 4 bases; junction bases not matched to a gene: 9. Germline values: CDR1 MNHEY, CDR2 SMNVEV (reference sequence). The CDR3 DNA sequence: TGTGCCAGCACCCCGGGGGGGGGAGGGTACGAGCAGTACTTC. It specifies CASTPGGGGYEQYF.

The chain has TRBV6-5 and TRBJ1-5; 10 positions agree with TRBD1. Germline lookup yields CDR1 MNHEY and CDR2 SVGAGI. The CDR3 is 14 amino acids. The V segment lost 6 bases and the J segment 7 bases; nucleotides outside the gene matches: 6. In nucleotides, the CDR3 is TGTGCCAGCAGGGGGACAGGGGAAGGGCAGCCCCAGCATTTT. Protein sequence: CASRGTGEGQPQHF.

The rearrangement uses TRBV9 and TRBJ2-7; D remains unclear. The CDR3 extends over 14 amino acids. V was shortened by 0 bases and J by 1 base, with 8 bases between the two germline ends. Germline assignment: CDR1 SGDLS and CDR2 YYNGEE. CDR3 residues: CASSVDQESYEQYF. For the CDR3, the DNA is TGTGCCAGCAGCGTAGACCAGGAATCCTACGAGCAGTACTTC.

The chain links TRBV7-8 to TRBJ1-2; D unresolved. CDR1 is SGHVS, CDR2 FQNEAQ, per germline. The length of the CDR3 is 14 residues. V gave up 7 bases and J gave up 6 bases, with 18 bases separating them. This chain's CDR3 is CASIPFLGPHGYTF. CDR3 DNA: TGTGCCAGCATCCCTTTCCTGGGCCCCCATGGCTACACCTTC.

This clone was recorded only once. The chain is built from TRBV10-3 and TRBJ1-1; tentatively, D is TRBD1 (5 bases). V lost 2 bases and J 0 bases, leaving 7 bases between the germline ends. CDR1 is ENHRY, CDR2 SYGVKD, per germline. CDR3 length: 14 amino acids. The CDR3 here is CAISEQGMNTEAFF. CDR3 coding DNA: TGTGCCATCAGTGAGCAGGGAATGAACACTGAAGCTTTCTTT.

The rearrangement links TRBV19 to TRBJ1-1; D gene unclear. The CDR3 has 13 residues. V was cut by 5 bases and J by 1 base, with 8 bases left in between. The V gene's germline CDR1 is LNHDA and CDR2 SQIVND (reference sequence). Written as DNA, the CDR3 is TGTGCCAGTAGTTCTCCCAGGAACACTGAAGCTTTCTTT. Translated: CASSSPRNTEAFF.

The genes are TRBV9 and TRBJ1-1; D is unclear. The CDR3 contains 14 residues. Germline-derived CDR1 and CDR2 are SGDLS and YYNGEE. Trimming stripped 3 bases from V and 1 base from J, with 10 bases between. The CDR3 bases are TGTGCCAGCAGCGCCTATCAGGAGAACACTGAAGCTTTCTTT. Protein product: CASSAYQENTEAFF.

The CDR3 loop is CASSSQGNQPQHF. The CDR3 bases are TGTGCCAGCAGTTCACAGGGAAATCAGCCCCAGCATTTT. The gene calls are TRBV6-5 and TRBJ1-5, with D maybe TRBD1 (6 bases). The CDR3 spans 13 residues. Germline V CDR1 and CDR2: MNHEY, SVGAGI. The V and J ends lost 4 bases and 4 bases respectively, with 8 bases between them.

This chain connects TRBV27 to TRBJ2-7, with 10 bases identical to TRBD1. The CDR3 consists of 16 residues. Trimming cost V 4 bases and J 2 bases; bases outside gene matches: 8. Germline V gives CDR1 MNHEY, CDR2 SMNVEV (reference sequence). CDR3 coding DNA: TGTGCCAGCAGTTGGACAGGGGGGGAGGTAGCCTACGAGCAGTACTTC. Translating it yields CASSWTGGEVAYEQYF.

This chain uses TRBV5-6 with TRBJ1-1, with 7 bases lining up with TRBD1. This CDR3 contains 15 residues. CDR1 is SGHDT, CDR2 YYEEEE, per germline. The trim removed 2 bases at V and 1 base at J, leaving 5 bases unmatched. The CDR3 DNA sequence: TGTGCCAGCAGCTTTAGGGGGCTGCGGAACACTGAAGCTTTCTTT. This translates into CASSFRGLRNTEAFF.

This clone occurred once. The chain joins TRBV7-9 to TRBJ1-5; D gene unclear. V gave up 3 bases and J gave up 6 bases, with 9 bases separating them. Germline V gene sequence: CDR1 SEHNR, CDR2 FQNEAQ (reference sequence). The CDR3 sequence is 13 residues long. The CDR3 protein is CASSLEPGQPQHF. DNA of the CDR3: TGTGCCAGCAGCTTGGAGCCGGGTCAGCCCCAGCATTTT. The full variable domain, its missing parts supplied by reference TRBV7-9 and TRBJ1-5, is DTGVSQNPRHKITKRGQNVTFRCDPISEHNRLYWYRQTLGQGPEFLTYFQNEAQLEKSRLLSDRFSAERPKGSFSTLEIQRTEQGDSAMYLCASSLEPGQPQHFGDGTRLSIL.

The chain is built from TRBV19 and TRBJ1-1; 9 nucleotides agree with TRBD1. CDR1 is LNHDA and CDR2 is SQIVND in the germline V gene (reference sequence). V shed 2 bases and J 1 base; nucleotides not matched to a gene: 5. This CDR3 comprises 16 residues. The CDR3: CASSIIQGAGNTEAFF. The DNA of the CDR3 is TGTGCCAGTAGTATAATACAGGGGGCGGGGAACACTGAAGCTTTCTTT.